The present TCR beta chain was sequenced within a study of blood T cells in healthy people across ages. Germline V lookup: CDR1 SGHKS, CDR2 YYEKEE (reference sequence). The CDR3 loop spans 14 amino acids. V lost 2 bases and J 1 base, leaving 9 bases between the germline ends. There are a few counts of this clonotype. Each of the donors had roughly 9.4 milliliters of peripheral blood drawn into EDTA-treated Vacutainer tubes. A minimum of 6.5 million PBMCs was isolated per sample. Through a sample-barcoded 5' primer and a J-beta primer mix, a second PCR was run for about 7 to 12 cycles. TCRdb independently ran MiXCR on the 5' RACE reads; one entry per CDR3 protein. The data contain hundreds of thousands of distinct CDR3 sequences, approximately 22% of them singletons.

The chain is built from TRBV5-5 and TRBJ1-1; no clear D. The sequence was obtained from a man aged 70 or older in good health. Material for sequencing was blood. The CDR3 reads CASSFSLQNTEAFF. The CDR3 region has the DNA TGTGCCAGCAGCTTTAGTCTGCAGAACACTGAAGCTTTCTTT. Complete variable domain (other parts from reference TRBV5-5 and TRBJ1-1): DAGVTQSPTHLIKTRGQQVTLRCSPISGHKSVSWYQQVLGQGPQFIFQYYEKEERGRGNFPDRFSARQFPNYSSELNVNALLLGDSALYLCASSFSLQNTEAFFGQGTRLTVV.